This T cell receptor (beta chain) was sequenced for a study of cytomegalovirus exposure and HLA in healthy donors. Notes on the study in general: Later, an analysis showed that TCR beta chains associated with HLA were more clonally expanded than others that were equally common. According to an earlier analysis, most TCR beta V segments yielded productive rearrangements about 90% or about 30% of the time. Fewer N-insertions than the approximately 610-donor mean were reportedly shown by an Asian-associated ancestry cluster in a later analysis.

This PCR relied on a set of 60 Vbeta primers and 13 Jbeta primers. Only in-frame clones appear in the TCRdb table, and some are missing; sequencing was by immunoSEQ multiplex PCR. The table lists some 170,000 clones, about 75% of them singletons, with 2.5% to 3% in the top ten. In its sample, this clone was seen a few times. Antigen specificity is unknown. The germline CDR1 and CDR2 sequences are SGHRS and YFSETQ. The CDR3 covers 13 residues. Losses at the gene ends were 4 bases for V and 9 bases for J; bases not matched to a gene: 8. This chain connects TRBV5-1 to TRBJ2-3, with TRBD1 matching over 7 bases. The clonotype originates from a woman aged 50 to 60 in good health and CMV-seropositive. Sequencing was performed on PBMCs. CDR3 protein: CASSGPDRWTQYF. DNA for the CDR3: TGCGCCAGCAGCGGCCCGGACAGGTGGACGCAGTATTTT.